These T cell receptor beta chains were read from a single sample in a study of control samples from healthy donors and cancer patients. Sequenced by immunoSEQ multiplex PCR; TCRdb stores in-frame clones only, minus some. The table includes fewer than 200,000 clones, roughly 93% detected once. The sequenced sample consisted of blood. Receptor source: a woman aged 55-70 years in good health. The CDR3 runs from the conserved cysteine through the conserved F or W. Fields, in order: V gene, J gene, clone size, D gene, CDR3 DNA, CDR3 protein. The D gene is left open where the match is weak. Clone size is shown for a subset of rows, as once, few, many or a class of expanded clone.

V gene: TRBV5-1
J gene: TRBJ2-3
clone size: -
D gene: -
CDR3 DNA: TGCGCCAGCAGCTTGGCCAGGGAGAAGGCAGATACGCAGTATTTT
CDR3 protein: CASSLAREKADTQYF

V gene: TRBV12-3/TRBV12-4
J gene: TRBJ1-4
clone size: -
D gene: -
CDR3 DNA: TGTGCCAGCAATAGGGGGGTGAATGAAAAACTGTTTTTT
CDR3 protein: CASNRGVNEKLFF

V gene: TRBV6-4
J gene: TRBJ2-7
clone size: -
D gene: -
CDR3 DNA: TGTGCCAGTAAAATACAGGAGCGCTACGAGCAGTACTTC
CDR3 protein: CASKIQERYEQYF

V gene: TRBV6-5
J gene: TRBJ2-7
clone size: -
D gene: -
CDR3 DNA: TGTGCCAGCAGTTACTTGACCCCAGGCTACGAGCAGTACTTC
CDR3 protein: CASSYLTPGYEQYF

V gene: TRBV30
J gene: TRBJ1-4
clone size: -
D gene: -
CDR3 DNA: TGTGCCTGGGGTTGGGGATTTAATGAAAAACTGTTTTTT
CDR3 protein: CAWGWGFNEKLFF

V gene: TRBV2
J gene: TRBJ1-3
clone size: -
D gene: TRBD1
CDR3 DNA: TGTGCCAGCAGCGGGACAGCCGGAAACACCATATATTTT
CDR3 protein: CASSGTAGNTIYF

V gene: TRBV7-8
J gene: TRBJ1-6
clone size: once
D gene: TRBD1
CDR3 DNA: TGTGCCAGCAGCCCCGACAGGGTTAAAGCCTCACCCCTCCACTTT
CDR3 protein: CASSPDRVKASPLHF

V gene: TRBV7-2
J gene: TRBJ2-4
clone size: few
D gene: -
CDR3 DNA: TGTGCCAGCAGCCCCCGGACTGGGATAGCCAAAAACATTCAGTACTTC
CDR3 protein: CASSPRTGIAKNIQYF

V gene: TRBV5-1
J gene: TRBJ1-1
clone size: -
D gene: -
CDR3 DNA: TGCGCCAGCAGCTTGTTGAAGAACACTGAAGCTTTCTTT
CDR3 protein: CASSLLKNTEAFF

V gene: TRBV25-1
J gene: TRBJ1-1
clone size: once
D gene: TRBD1
CDR3 DNA: TGTGCCAGCAGTGAATTAGGGACAGGGGCCACTGAAGCTTTCTTT
CDR3 protein: CASSELGTGATEAFF

V gene: TRBV28
J gene: TRBJ1-3
clone size: -
D gene: TRBD1
CDR3 DNA: TGTGCCAGCAGCACCGGACAGGTTGGAAACACCATATATTTT
CDR3 protein: CASSTGQVGNTIYF

V gene: TRBV5-6
J gene: TRBJ1-2
clone size: -
D gene: -
CDR3 DNA: TGTGCCAGCAGCTCCGGGACAAGTTATGGCTACACCTTC
CDR3 protein: CASSSGTSYGYTF

V gene: TRBV15
J gene: TRBJ2-1
clone size: -
D gene: TRBD1
CDR3 DNA: TGTGCCACCAGCCCAACAACAGGGGGCGAGCAGTTCTTC
CDR3 protein: CATSPTTGGEQFF

V gene: TRBV11-3
J gene: TRBJ1-1
clone size: -
D gene: -
CDR3 DNA: TGTGCCAGCAGCTCCAGGGGAATTGAGGCTTTCTTT
CDR3 protein: CASSSRGIEAFF

V gene: TRBV6-5
J gene: TRBJ2-7
clone size: once
D gene: TRBD1
CDR3 DNA: TGTGCCAGCAGCCACGACAGGGGGATCTCCTACGAGCAGTACTTC
CDR3 protein: CASSHDRGISYEQYF